The source of this T cell receptor beta chain is a study of CD8+CD57+ T cells in acquired aplastic anemia. In the study overall: The sorted CD4+ and CD8+ cells yielded an average approximately 3 ug of DNA. Whole-study findings and limits: Patient and control CD8+ Simpson's diversity was not significantly different. Some 28 CD8+ CDR3 sequences occurred in both the patients and the controls.

There are many counts of this clonotype. Its cognate antigen is unknown. The study profiled TCR beta VDJ and CDR3 using genomic DNA as template. TCRdb reprocessed the reads via MiXCR and lists one record per CDR3 protein. The sample contains 400,000 to 450,000 distinct CDR3 sequences, about 70% of which appear only once. This CDR3 region has 15 residues. The V gene's germline CDR1 is GTSNPN and CDR2 SVGIG (reference sequence). Trimming removed 1 base at V and 4 bases at J, with 16 bases between. Source material: sorted CD4+, CD8+, or CD8+CD57+ T cells (not recorded which) from PBMCs. The clonotype was recovered from a human donor in good health, serving as a control. The chain combines TRBV30 with TRBJ1-2; D might be TRBD1 (6 bases). The CDR3 protein is CAWSEQGRRVYGYTF. The CDR3 DNA follows: TGTGCCTGGAGTGAGCAGGGGCGCAGGGTCTATGGCTACACCTTC.